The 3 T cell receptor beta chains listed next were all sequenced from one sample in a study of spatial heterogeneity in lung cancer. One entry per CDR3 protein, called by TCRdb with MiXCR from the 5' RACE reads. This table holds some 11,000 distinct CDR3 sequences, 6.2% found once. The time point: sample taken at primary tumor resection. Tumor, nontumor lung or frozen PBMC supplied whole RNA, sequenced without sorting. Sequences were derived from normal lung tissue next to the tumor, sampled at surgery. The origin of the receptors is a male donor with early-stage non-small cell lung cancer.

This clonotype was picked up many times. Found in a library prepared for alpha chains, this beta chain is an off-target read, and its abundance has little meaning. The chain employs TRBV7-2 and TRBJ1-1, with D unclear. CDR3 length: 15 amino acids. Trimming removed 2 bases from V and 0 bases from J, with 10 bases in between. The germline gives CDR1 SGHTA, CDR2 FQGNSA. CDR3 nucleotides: TGTGCCAGCAGCTTATCTAGGGATATGAACACTGAAGCTTTCTTT. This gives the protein CASSLSRDMNTEAFF.

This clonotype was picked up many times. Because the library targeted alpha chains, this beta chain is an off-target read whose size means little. CDR3 in DNA: TGCAGCGGGACAGTACCTCCCTCCTACGAGCAGTACTTC. This codes for CSGTVPPSYEQYF. The rearrangement uses TRBV29-1 and TRBJ2-7; the D gene is possibly TRBD1 (6 bases). This CDR3 comprises 13 residues. The V gene's germline CDR1 is SQVTM and CDR2 ANQGSEA. V was clipped by 7 bases and J by 0 bases, with 13 bases between them.

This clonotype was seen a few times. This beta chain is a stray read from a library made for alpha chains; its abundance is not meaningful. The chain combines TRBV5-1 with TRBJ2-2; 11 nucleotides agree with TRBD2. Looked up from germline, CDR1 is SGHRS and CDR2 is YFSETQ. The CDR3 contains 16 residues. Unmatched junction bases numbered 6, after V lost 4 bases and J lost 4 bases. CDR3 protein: CASSPTSGASTGELFF. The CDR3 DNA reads TGCGCCAGCAGCCCGACTAGCGGGGCGAGCACCGGGGAGCTGTTTTTT.